The present entry profiles one T cell receptor beta chain with its context. This sample was included in a study of blood T cell repertoires in COVID-19. The data were produced by immunoSEQ multiplex PCR, yet TCRdb's version contains in-frame clones alone and is incomplete. Among a few hundred thousand clones listed, more than 85% were seen once. The sample consisted of PBMCs or T cells enriched from blood (not recorded which). The sequence was collected from a young woman who had recovered from COVID-19.

CDR3 nucleotides: TGTGCCAGCATCCCGGACAAGGGACTATACAATGAGCAGTTCTTC. Its protein product is CASIPDKGLYNEQFF. This chain connects TRBV5-6 to TRBJ2-1; TRBD2 aligns across 7 bases. The CDR3 covers 15 residues. The trim removed 6 bases at V and 4 bases at J, leaving 10 bases unmatched. The germline CDR1 and CDR2 sequences are SGHDT and YYEEEE.